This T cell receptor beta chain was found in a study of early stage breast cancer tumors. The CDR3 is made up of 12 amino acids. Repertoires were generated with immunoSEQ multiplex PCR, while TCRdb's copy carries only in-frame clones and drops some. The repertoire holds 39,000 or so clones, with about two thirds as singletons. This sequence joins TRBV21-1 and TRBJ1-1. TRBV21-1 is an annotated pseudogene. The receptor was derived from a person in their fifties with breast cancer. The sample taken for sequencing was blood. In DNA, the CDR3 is TGTGCCAGCAGCAAAGGGGAGACTGAAGCTTTCTTT. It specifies CASSKGETEAFF.